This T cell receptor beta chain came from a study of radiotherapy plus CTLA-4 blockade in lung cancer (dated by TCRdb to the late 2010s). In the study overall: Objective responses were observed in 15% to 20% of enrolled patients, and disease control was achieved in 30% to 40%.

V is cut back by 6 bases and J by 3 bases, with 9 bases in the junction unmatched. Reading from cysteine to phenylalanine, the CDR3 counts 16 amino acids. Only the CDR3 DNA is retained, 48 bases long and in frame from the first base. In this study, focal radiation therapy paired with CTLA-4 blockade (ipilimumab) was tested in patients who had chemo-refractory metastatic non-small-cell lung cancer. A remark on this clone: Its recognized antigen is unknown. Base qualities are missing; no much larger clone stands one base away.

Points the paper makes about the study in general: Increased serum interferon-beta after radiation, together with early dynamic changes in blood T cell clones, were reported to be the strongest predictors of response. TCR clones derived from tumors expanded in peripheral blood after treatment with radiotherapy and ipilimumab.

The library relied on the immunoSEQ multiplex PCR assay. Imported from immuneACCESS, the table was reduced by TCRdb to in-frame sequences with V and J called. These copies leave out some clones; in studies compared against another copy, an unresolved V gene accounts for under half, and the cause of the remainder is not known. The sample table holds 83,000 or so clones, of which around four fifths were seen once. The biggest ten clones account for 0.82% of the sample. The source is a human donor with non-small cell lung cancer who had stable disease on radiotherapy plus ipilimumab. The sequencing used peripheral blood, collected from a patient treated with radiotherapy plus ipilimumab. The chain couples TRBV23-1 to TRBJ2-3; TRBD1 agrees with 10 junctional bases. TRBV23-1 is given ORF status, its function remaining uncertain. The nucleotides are TGCGCCAGCAGCCCCCGGGACAGGGGATGGACAGATACGCAGTATTTT. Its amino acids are CASSPRDRGWTDTQYF.